This T cell receptor beta chain was observed in a study of identical twins. One entry per CDR3 protein results from TCRdb running MiXCR on the 5' RACE reads. The sample contains roughly 720,000 distinct CDR3 sequences, over 15% of which appear only once. The sample was also reused in another study, on T cells expressing NK-cell markers.

This sequence was found in a young woman in good health. Specimen: PBMCs.

The CDR3 reads CASSRGQFYEQYF. CDR3 DNA sequence: TGTGCCAGCAGCCGCGGACAGTTCTACGAGCAGTACTTC. The chain links TRBV3-1 to TRBJ2-7, with a tentative D call TRBD1 (6 bases). Germline-derived CDR1 and CDR2 are LGHDT and YNNKEL (reference sequence). The ends were cut back, 4 bases at V and 3 bases at J, with 10 bases in the middle. This CDR3 region has 13 residues.